This T cell receptor (beta chain) was identified in a study of blood T cell repertoires in COVID-19. Study information: The origin of the acute and convalescent COVID-19 samples was the United States, Italy and Spain. The analysed material was cDNA or gDNA that came from T cells, B-cell-depleted T cells, or PBMCs.

CDR3 length: 15 residues. Germline V CDR1 and CDR2: MGHDK, SYGVNS. V lost 2 bases and J lost 5; bases outside the gene matches: 7. In the original analysis: Estimation of nucleated cell counts relied on the amplification of reference gene primers. Using immunoSEQ multiplex PCR, the repertoire was profiled, and TCRdb retains in-frame clones only, with some absent. V and J calls plus clone size are reproduced from that table; the DNA served to infer D and trimming. The data show 300,000 or so clones, approximately 89% seen once. The J gene is TRBJ2-5, the V gene TRBV25-1; 8 nucleotides align to TRBD2. The sample comprised peripheral blood. The source is a woman aged 25 to 39 with COVID-19, enrolled during active disease. CDR3 protein: CASSELTSGRETQYF. The CDR3, as DNA: TGTGCCAGCAGTGAACTAACTAGCGGTAGGGAGACCCAGTACTTC. Full variable domain (remainder filled in from reference TRBV25-1 and TRBJ2-5): EADIYQTPRYLVIGTGKKITLECSQTMGHDKMYWYQQDPGMELHLIHYSYGVNSTEKGDLSSESTVSRIRTEHFPLTLESARPSHTSQYLCASSELTSGRETQYFGPGTRLLVL.